This is a list of T cell receptor beta chains from one sample in a study of CD8 T cells in ankylosing spondylitis. TCRdb analysed the 5' RACE reads with MiXCR anew, one entry per CDR3 protein. This table holds about 220,000 distinct CDR3 sequences, more than 9% found once. The specimen was blood, either unsorted or a sorted T cell fraction (not recorded which). Receptors originate from a male donor with ankylosing spondylitis or in good health (not recorded which). CDR3s include the opening cysteine and the closing phenylalanine or tryptophan. The D gene is left open where the match is weak. Expanded clones get a size class; other rows say once, few or many, or leave the size out.

V	J	size	D	CDR3	DNA
TRBV5-6	TRBJ1-4	.	.	CASSDGSGDWSEKLFF	TGTGCCAGCAGCGACGGGTCAGGGGATTGGAGCGAAAAACTGTTTTTT
TRBV28	TRBJ2-7	many	TRBD2	CASRTGGGAYEQYF	TGTGCCAGCAGGACTGGCGGGGGGGCCTACGAGCAGTACTTC
TRBV7-9	TRBJ1-5	few	.	CASSLYRGEGNQPQHF	TGTGCCAGCAGCTTATATCGGGGAGAGGGCAATCAGCCCCAGCATTTT
TRBV5-1	TRBJ2-7	many	.	CASSLGRTLGEQYF	TGCGCCAGCAGCTTGGGACGGACCCTAGGGGAGCAGTACTTC
TRBV20-1	TRBJ1-1	many	.	CSARDLGKFLNTEAFF	TGCAGTGCTAGAGATCTAGGGAAATTTTTGAACACTGAAGCTTTCTTT
TRBV7-2	TRBJ2-1	many	TRBD2	CASSLWTSGDYNEQFF	TGTGCCAGCAGCTTGTGGACTAGCGGGGACTACAATGAGCAGTTCTTC
TRBV5-6	TRBJ1-5	few	TRBD1	CASSFSGGGGQPQHF	TGTGCCAGCAGCTTCAGTGGAGGGGGCGGTCAGCCCCAGCATTTT
TRBV27	TRBJ2-7	.	TRBD1	CASSWDRDRPQYF	TGTGCCAGCAGCTGGGACAGGGATCGCCCTCAGTACTTC
TRBV28	TRBJ2-7	many	TRBD1	CASTIGGQARDEQYF	TGTGCCAGCACCATCGGAGGACAGGCGAGGGACGAGCAGTACTTC
TRBV7-7	TRBJ2-2	many	.	CASSHGQSTGELFF	TGTGCTAGCAGTCATGGACAGTCTACCGGGGAGCTGTTTTTT
TRBV20-1	TRBJ1-1	many	.	CSASITKNTEAFF	TGCAGTGCTAGTATTACGAAGAACACTGAAGCTTTCTTT
TRBV3-1	TRBJ1-1	many	.	CASSQRAYGEAFF	TGTGCCAGCAGCCAAAGGGCCTATGGGGAAGCTTTCTTT
TRBV5-1	TRBJ2-1	few	.	CASSLAALGSEQFF	TGCGCCAGCAGCTTGGCCGCCCTGGGTTCGGAGCAGTTCTTC